Reported below is one TCR beta chain. Sequencing was performed with immunoSEQ multiplex PCR; in TCRdb, only in-frame clones are kept and a portion is missing. The sample yields 90,000 to 140,000 clones, roughly 89% seen once. These data belong to a study of PD-1 blockade in classical Hodgkin lymphoma. Time point meaning: cycle 4 day 1 (C4D1), after less than seven weeks of nivolumab. Every patient had relapsed following autologous stem cell transplantation, and cohorts differed in brentuximab vedotin exposure. Germline CDR1 and CDR2: KGHSH and LQKENI. V gave up 5 bases and J gave up 5 bases, with 18 bases separating them. This CDR3 spans 15 amino acids.

This sequence originates from a human donor with classical Hodgkin lymphoma. The sequenced sample was peripheral blood mononuclear cells (PBMCs), obtained before the fourth cycle of nivolumab. The V call is TRBV18, the J call TRBJ2-5; D is perhaps TRBD1 (5 bases). The CDR3 DNA reads as TGTGCCAGCTCAGACGTTCCTAGGAAGGGGGAGACCCAGTACTTC. This translates into CASSDVPRKGETQYF.